One sample yielded the 10 T cell receptor beta chains listed below, sequenced in a study of T cell repertoires in cytomegalovirus infection. These receptors have no known antigen. MiXCR, applied by TCRdb to the reads, yields one record per CDR3 protein. The table has tens of thousands of distinct CDR3 sequences, 20% to 25% seen once. The specimen sequenced was PBMCs, sequenced either directly or after in vitro stimulation (not recorded which). These receptor sequences come from a human donor in good health (CMV status not recorded). Some clones in this sample may be carry-over from other donors' samples.

This clonotype was recorded many times. The chain links TRBV4-1 to TRBJ2-1; 8 nucleotides match TRBD2. Losses at the gene ends were 2 bases for V and 8 bases for J; bases not matched to a gene: 8. Germline CDR1 MGHRA, CDR2 YSYEKL. This CDR3 has 15 residues. CDR3 bases: TGCGCCAGCAGCCAAAGTCGGGGGGGCTCGTATGAGCAGTTCTTC. This sequence encodes CASSQSRGGSYEQFF.

V and J are TRBV12-3 or TRBV12-4 and TRBJ1-2; D gene unclear. Trimming pared 8 bases from V and 8 bases from J, leaving 18 bases between. This CDR3 has 13 residues. CDR3 in amino acids: CASGDMGAVGYTF. In DNA form, the CDR3 reads TGTGCCAGCGGAGATATGGGCGCGGTAGGCTACACCTTC.

This clonotype was seen at least ten times. A read error may explain this, as a much larger clone is one base away. The V and J genes are TRBV7-2 and TRBJ1-5; D remains ambiguous. The CDR3 sequence is 15 residues long. Germline V gene sequence: CDR1 SGHTA, CDR2 FQGNSA. The CDR3 coding sequence is TGTGCCAGCAGCTCGGCCCTAAATAGCAATCAGCACCAGCATTTT. Translated, it gives CASSSALNSNQHQHF.

CDR3 in DNA: TGCGCCAGCAGCCGGGGGACAGAAGGGACCGGGGAGCTGTTTTTT. This codes for CASSRGTEGTGELFF. The chain has TRBV5-1 and TRBJ2-2, with D possibly matching TRBD1 (7 bases). CDR3 length: 15 residues. Germline V CDR1 and CDR2: SGHRS, YFSETQ. V was cut by 4 bases and J by 5 bases, with 15 bases left in between.

This chain uses TRBV6-1 with TRBJ1-3, with TRBD1 matching over 9 bases. The CDR3 length is 14 residues. Trimming removed 5 bases from V and 4 bases from J; junction bases left unmatched: 3. Germline V CDR1 and CDR2: MNHNS, SASEGT. The CDR3 is CASSPQGAGNTIYF. CDR3 nucleotide sequence: TGTGCCAGCAGTCCACAGGGGGCAGGAAACACCATATATTTT.

The chain joins TRBV5-6 to TRBJ2-7; D gene uncertain. The CDR3 is 11 residues long. The germline V gene has CDR1 SGHDT and CDR2 YYEEEE. Between the trimmed V and J ends, which lost 3 bases and 2 bases, there was a span of 3 bases. CDR3 DNA: TGTGCCAGCAGCTCAACCTACGAGCAGTACTTC. It is translated as CASSSTYEQYF.

In this sample, this clonotype turned up a few times. The genes are TRBV9 and TRBJ2-1; TRBD2 matches 11 bases. From germline, CDR1 is SGDLS and CDR2 YYNGEE. The CDR3 totals 17 residues. The junction had 7 bases not matched to a gene; V was cut back by 3 bases and J by 2 bases. The CDR3 DNA follows: TGTGCCAGCAGCGATCCTTTAGCGGGAGGGCCCTACAATGAGCAGTTCTTC. Residues: CASSDPLAGGPYNEQFF.

At least ten counts were recorded for this clonotype. The gene calls are TRBV7-8 and TRBJ1-1; 7 nucleotides match TRBD1. Germline CDR1 reads SGHVS; CDR2 reads FQNEAQ. The CDR3 covers 17 residues. Unmatched junction bases numbered 11, after V lost 0 bases and J lost 4 bases. CDR3 in amino acids: CASSLAAGRGQATEAFF. The DNA for the CDR3 is TGTGCCAGCAGCTTAGCGGCGGGGAGGGGGCAGGCCACTGAAGCTTTCTTT.

J is TRBJ2-7 and V is TRBV6-2 or TRBV6-3; 11 nucleotides align to TRBD1. In germline, CDR1 is MNHEY, CDR2 SVGEGT. The CDR3 consists of 12 residues. The junction had 2 bases not matched to a gene; V was cut back by 6 bases and J by 7 bases. The DNA of the CDR3 is TGTGCCAGCAGCCGGGACAGGGGGGAGCAGTACTTC. Translating it yields CASSRDRGEQYF.

The chain links TRBV9 to TRBJ1-1, with 10 bases fitting TRBD1. V lost 3 bases to trimming and J lost 4 bases; unmatched junction nucleotides: 9. The CDR3 extends over 16 amino acids. CDR1 SGDLS and CDR2 YYNGEE come from the germline V gene. The CDR3 loop is CASSGPGDRGVTEAFF. CDR3 in DNA: TGTGCCAGCAGCGGCCCCGGGGACAGGGGTGTCACTGAAGCTTTCTTT.